This T cell receptor (beta chain) came from a study of T-cell reconstitution after alpha-beta-depleted transplantation in children. Unique molecular identifiers tagged the TCRbeta library. TCRdb analysed the PCR reads with MiXCR anew, one entry per CDR3 protein. The repertoire holds fewer than 750,000 distinct CDR3 sequences, with about 21% as singletons. Remarks on this clonotype: What it binds is not known.

Study-wide points: It was newly produced T cells that mostly accounted for T-cell counts and diversity one year after transplant.

CDR3 size: 15 residues. Per the germline V gene, CDR1 is LNHNV and CDR2 is YYDKDF (reference sequence). The V gene lost 1 base and the J gene lost 2 bases, with 8 bases spanning the gap. Source: PBMCs, mostly from graft donor cells, taken 360 days after TCRalphabeta/CD19-depleted stem cell transplant. The chain links TRBV15 to TRBJ2-2; the D gene is possibly TRBD1 (5 bases). This clonotype was sampled from a boy under two years old who had a stem cell transplant for acute myeloid leukemia, so the T cells may come from the graft donor. As DNA, the CDR3 is TGTGCCACCAGCAGAGGGGGCTTTAACACCGGGGAGCTGTTTTTT. As protein: CATSRGGFNTGELFF.